This T cell receptor beta chain was recorded in a study of OX40 agonist ivuxolimab in advanced cancers. The overall study: Patients were 82.7% male with ages about 23 to 79, mean 60.

The CDR3 has 15 residues. CDR1 LNHDA and CDR2 SQIVND come from the germline V gene (reference sequence). Trimming shortened V by 6 bases and J by 2 bases, and 15 bases separated the two germline ends. Clones were sequenced by immunoSEQ multiplex PCR, and TCRdb holds only the in-frame ones, with some missing. The table shows about 40,000 clones, with about 86% occurring only once. The sequencing used CD4+ or CD8+ T cells sorted from blood, collected in a trial of the OX40 agonist ivuxolimab. V gene TRBV19 combines with J gene TRBJ2-3; TRBD2 is a possible D gene (6 bases). This clonotype was obtained from an adult with an advanced solid tumor such as melanoma, head and neck, liver or kidney cancer. The CDR3: CASRSGGKLTDTQYF. The CDR3 DNA is TGTGCCAGTAGATCTGGGGGGAAACTCACAGATACGCAGTATTTT.